The 20 T cell receptor beta chains below were found in one sample sequenced in a study of siplizumab effects on memory and regulatory T cells. TCRdb's copy holds only in-frame clones and misses some; the assay was immunoSEQ multiplex PCR. The sample holds under 130,000 clones, about 92% seen once. Sample: CD4+ T cells sorted from blood. All receptors derive from a human donor in good health.

The chain has TRBV6-1 and TRBJ2-7; the D is unclear. This CDR3 is 12 amino acids long. From germline, CDR1 is MNHNS and CDR2 SASEGT. The V and J ends lost 2 bases and 3 bases respectively, with 5 bases between them. The CDR3 coding sequence is TGTGCCAGCAGTGAACACGTCTACGAGCAGTACTTC. Protein product: CASSEHVYEQYF.

The chain employs TRBV6-6 and TRBJ1-6, with D tentatively TRBD1 (6 bases). This CDR3 has 16 amino acids. The V gene's germline CDR1 is MNHNY and CDR2 SVGAGI (reference sequence). The V and J ends lost 0 bases and 0 bases respectively, with 6 bases between them. The CDR3 reads CASSYSGGSYNSPLHF. CDR3 coding DNA: TGTGCCAGCAGTTACTCAGGGGGCTCCTATAATTCACCCCTCCACTTT.

The gene calls are TRBV11-3 and TRBJ2-1; 11 bases line up with TRBD2. This CDR3 has 15 residues. CDR1 and CDR2 from the germline V gene are SGHNT and YENEEA. After removal of 7 bases from V and 4 bases from J, the junction contained 6 bases not matched to a gene. CDR3 amino acids: CASNPGLAAYNEQFF. CDR3 DNA: TGTGCCAGCAACCCGGGACTAGCGGCTTACAATGAGCAGTTCTTC.

The rearrangement uses TRBV7-3 and TRBJ2-3, with D perhaps TRBD2 (5 bases). Germline V gene sequence: CDR1 SGHTA, CDR2 FQGTGA. The CDR3 has 16 amino acids. V was trimmed by 1 base and J by 3 bases, leaving 14 bases between them. The CDR3 region has the DNA TGTGCCAGCAGCTTAATCGCGGGTAACGGGACAGATACGCAGTATTTT. Protein product: CASSLIAGNGTDTQYF.

The chain employs TRBV10-3 and TRBJ2-3; 14 bases agree with TRBD2. V lost 7 bases and J lost 0; bases outside the gene matches: 12. This CDR3 has 19 residues. CDR1 and CDR2 (germline): ENHRY, SYGVKD. CDR3 DNA: TGTGCCATCACCCCCGGGACTAGCGGGGGCCCCCCTAGCACAGATACGCAGTATTTT. Amino acids: CAITPGTSGGPPSTDTQYF.

The rearrangement links TRBV7-3 to TRBJ1-1; 7 bases agree with TRBD1. V trimming: 2 bases; J trimming: 1 base; junction bases outside the gene matches: 1. CDR3 length: 14 residues. Germline loops: CDR1 SGHTA, CDR2 FQGTGA. The CDR3 nucleotides are TGTGCCAGCAGCTTAGGGACAGCGAACACTGAAGCTTTCTTT. Its translation: CASSLGTANTEAFF.

This chain joins TRBV4-3 and TRBJ1-6; D gene uncertain. Germline CDR1 LGHNA, CDR2 YSLEER. The CDR3 is 13 amino acids. Trimming shortened V by 1 base and J by 7 bases, and 5 bases separated the two germline ends. In DNA, the CDR3 is TGCGCCAGCAGCCAAGCCCTGAATTCACCCCTCCACTTT. Translating gives CASSQALNSPLHF.

This clone has more than one count but fewer than ten. The V call is TRBV7-2, the J call TRBJ1-2, with D possibly being TRBD1 (6 bases). V shed 4 bases and J shed 7 bases, with 16 bases lying between them. Germline V gene data show CDR1 as SGHTA and CDR2 as FQGNSA. The CDR3 spans 14 residues. The CDR3 nucleotides read TGTGCCAGCAGCTCCGGAACAGGGCACTCTGGCTACACCTTC. It is translated as CASSSGTGHSGYTF.

V usage is TRBV30 and J usage is TRBJ1-2; 7 bases match TRBD1. The CDR3 has 13 amino acids. Trimming removed 2 bases from V and 8 bases from J; junction bases left unmatched: 8. Germline assignment: CDR1 GTSNPN and CDR2 SVGIG (reference sequence). CDR3 protein: CAWSSPNRGGYTF. The CDR3 region has the DNA TGTGCCTGGAGTTCGCCGAACAGGGGCGGCTACACCTTC. Supplemented by reference TRBV30 and TRBJ1-2, the full variable domain reads SQTIHQWPATLVQPVGSPLSLECTVEGTSNPNLYWYRQAAGRGLQLLFYSVGIGQISSEVPQNLSASRPQDRQFILSSKKLLLSDSGFYLCAWSSPNRGGYTFGSGTRLTVV.

This clone was seen once. The rearrangement links TRBV6-6 to TRBJ2-5; 8 bases map to TRBD2. Germline V gives CDR1 MNHNY, CDR2 SVGAGI (reference sequence). This CDR3 is built from 14 residues. J was trimmed by 5 bases and V by 2 bases; bases with no gene match: 4. The CDR3 DNA reads TGTGCCAGCAGTTACGGGACTAGGGGGGAGACCCAGTACTTC. Translation: CASSYGTRGETQYF.

V gene TRBV6-4 combines with J gene TRBJ1-1, with 7 positions matching TRBD1. The V gene end was trimmed by 6 bases and the J gene end by 6 bases; junction bases not matched to a gene: 13. Germline V lookup: CDR1 MRHNA, CDR2 SNTAGT. The CDR3 sequence is 15 residues long. CDR3 in amino acids: CASRNEGGRGSEAFF. As DNA, the CDR3 is TGTGCCAGCAGAAATGAAGGGGGCCGTGGCTCTGAAGCTTTCTTT.

The genes are TRBV14 and TRBJ2-2; no firm D call. Deletions cut 4 bases from V and 2 bases from J, with 5 bases between. From germline, CDR1 is SGHDN and CDR2 FVKESK. The CDR3 has 13 amino acids. CDR3 loop: CASSLINTGELFF. CDR3 bases: TGTGCCAGCAGCCTAATAAACACCGGGGAGCTGTTTTTT.

This chain uses TRBV7-9 with TRBJ2-5; 9 bases agree with TRBD1. CDR3 size: 16 residues. Germline lookup yields CDR1 SEHNR and CDR2 FQNEAQ (reference sequence). The J segment lost 5 bases and the V segment lost 6 bases, leaving 13 bases of the junction unmatched. CDR3 loop: CASSSIRDRVRETQYF. CDR3 bases: TGTGCCAGCAGTTCAATCCGGGACAGGGTTAGGGAGACCCAGTACTTC.

In its sample, this clone was seen once. This chain connects TRBV10-3 to TRBJ1-1, with D perhaps matching TRBD1 (5 bases). Trimming stripped 2 bases from V and 1 base from J, with 11 bases between. Germline CDR1 ENHRY, CDR2 SYGVKD. The CDR3 covers 15 residues. This chain's CDR3 is CAISEGDRTNTEAFF. In DNA, the CDR3 is TGTGCCATCAGTGAGGGCGACAGAACGAACACTGAAGCTTTCTTT.

The chain is built from TRBV6-1 and TRBJ1-6; D is unclear. Germline values: CDR1 MNHNS, CDR2 SASEGT. V was trimmed by 0 bases and J by 12 bases, leaving 12 bases between them. This CDR3 is 14 amino acids long. CDR3 sequence: CASSEALFRQPLHF. DNA of the CDR3: TGTGCCAGCAGTGAAGCGCTTTTCAGACAACCCCTCCACTTT.

The chain is built from TRBV19 and TRBJ2-7; 8 bases are a match to TRBD1. CDR1 and CDR2 (germline): LNHDA, SQIVND (reference sequence). CDR3 length: 13 residues. After removal of 4 bases from V and 5 bases from J, the junction contained 4 bases not matched to a gene. The CDR3 coding sequence is TGTGCCAGTAGTACACAGGACAGGGACGAGCAGTACTTC. Its translation is CASSTQDRDEQYF.

The chain employs TRBV14 and TRBJ1-1; a possible D gene is TRBD1 (6 bases). With 4 bases removed from V and 0 bases from J, the gap between germline ends came to 12 bases. The CDR3 runs to 15 residues. Germline V gene data show CDR1 as SGHDN and CDR2 as FVKESK. CDR3 bases: TGTGCCAGCAGCCGGGGGGCAGGAATGAACACTGAAGCTTTCTTT. Protein: CASSRGAGMNTEAFF.

The chain has TRBV7-8 and TRBJ1-2, with TRBD1 as a possible D gene (5 bases). Germline loops: CDR1 SGHVS, CDR2 FQNEAQ. This CDR3 region has 16 residues. Trimming took off 5 bases at V and 3 bases at J, with 19 bases between the two ends. This CDR3 reads CASSSRGRGQDYGYTF. CDR3 sequence (DNA): TGTGCCAGCAGCAGCCGGGGAAGGGGCCAAGACTATGGCTACACCTTC.

This chain joins TRBV6-5 and TRBJ2-2; no firm D call. CDR3 size: 14 residues. Germline-derived CDR1 and CDR2 are MNHEY and SVGAGI. V lost 7 bases and J lost 4, with 13 bases in between. CDR3 sequence: CASTPGRATGELFF. CDR3 DNA: TGTGCCAGCACCCCAGGCAGAGCCACCGGGGAGCTGTTTTTT.

The chain has TRBV6-1 and TRBJ1-1; D is uncertain. Germline V gives CDR1 MNHNS, CDR2 SASEGT. V was clipped by 4 bases and J by 4 bases, with 10 bases between them. The CDR3 has 13 amino acids. CDR3 amino acids: CASSAAGITEAFF. The CDR3 DNA reads TGTGCCAGCAGTGCAGCAGGTATCACTGAAGCTTTCTTT.